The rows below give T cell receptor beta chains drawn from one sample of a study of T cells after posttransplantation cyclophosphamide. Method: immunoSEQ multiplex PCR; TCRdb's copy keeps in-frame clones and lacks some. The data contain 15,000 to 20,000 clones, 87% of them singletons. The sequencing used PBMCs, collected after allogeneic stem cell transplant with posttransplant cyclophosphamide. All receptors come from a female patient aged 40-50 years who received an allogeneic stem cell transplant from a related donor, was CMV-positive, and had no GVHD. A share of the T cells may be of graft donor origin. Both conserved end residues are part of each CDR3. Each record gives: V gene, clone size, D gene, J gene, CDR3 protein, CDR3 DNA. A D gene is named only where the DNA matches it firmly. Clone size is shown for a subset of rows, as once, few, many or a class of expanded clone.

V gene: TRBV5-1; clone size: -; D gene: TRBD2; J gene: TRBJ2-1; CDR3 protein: CASSLGEAGSWNEQFF; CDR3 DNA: TGCGCCAGCAGCTTGGGAGAAGCGGGAAGCTGGAATGAGCAGTTCTTC
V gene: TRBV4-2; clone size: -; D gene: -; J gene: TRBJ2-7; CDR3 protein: CASSHLGLGAYEQYF; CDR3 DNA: TGTGCCAGCAGTCACCTGGGACTTGGAGCCTACGAGCAGTACTTC
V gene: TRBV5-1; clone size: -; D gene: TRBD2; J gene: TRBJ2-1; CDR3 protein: CASSPSGGPYNEQFF; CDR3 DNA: TGCGCCAGCAGCCCGAGCGGGGGCCCCTACAATGAGCAGTTCTTC
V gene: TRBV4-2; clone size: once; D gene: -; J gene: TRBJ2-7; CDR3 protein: CASSQDPGQRLSYEQYF; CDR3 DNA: TGTGCCAGCAGCCAAGATCCCGGACAGAGACTTTCCTACGAGCAGTACTTC
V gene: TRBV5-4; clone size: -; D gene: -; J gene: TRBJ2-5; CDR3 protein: CASRAQGQETQYF; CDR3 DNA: TGTGCCAGCCGGGCGCAGGGACAAGAGACCCAGTACTTC
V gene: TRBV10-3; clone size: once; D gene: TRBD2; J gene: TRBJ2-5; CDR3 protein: CAIRPGTSESETQYF; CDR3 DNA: TGTGCCATCAGGCCGGGGACTAGCGAGAGTGAGACCCAGTACTTC
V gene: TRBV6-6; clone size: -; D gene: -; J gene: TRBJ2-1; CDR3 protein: CASSRPYNEQFF; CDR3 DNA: TGTGCCAGCAGCCGTCCCTACAATGAGCAGTTCTTC
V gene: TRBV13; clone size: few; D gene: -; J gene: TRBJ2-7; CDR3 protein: CASSLSGLSYEQYF; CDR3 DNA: TGTGCCAGCAGCTTATCGGGACTGTCCTACGAGCAGTACTTC
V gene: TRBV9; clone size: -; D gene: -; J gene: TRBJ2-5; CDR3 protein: CASSRRGEVRETQYF; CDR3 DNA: TGTGCCAGCAGCCGTAGAGGGGAGGTAAGGGAGACCCAGTACTTC
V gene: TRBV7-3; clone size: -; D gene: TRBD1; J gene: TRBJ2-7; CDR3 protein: CASSTGTGGEQYF; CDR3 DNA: TGTGCCAGCAGCACCGGGACAGGGGGGGAGCAGTACTTC
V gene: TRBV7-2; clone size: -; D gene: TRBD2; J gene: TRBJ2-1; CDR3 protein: CASSLESGRNNEQFF; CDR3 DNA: TGTGCCAGCAGCTTAGAAAGCGGGAGGAACAATGAGCAGTTCTTC
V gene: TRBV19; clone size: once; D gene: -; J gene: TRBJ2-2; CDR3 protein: CASSIEVRATGELFF; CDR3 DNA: TGTGCCAGTAGTATAGAAGTACGAGCGACCGGGGAGCTGTTTTTT
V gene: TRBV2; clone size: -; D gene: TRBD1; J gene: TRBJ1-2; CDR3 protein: CASREDRGPGYTF; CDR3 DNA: TGTGCCAGCAGGGAGGACAGGGGGCCTGGCTACACCTTC
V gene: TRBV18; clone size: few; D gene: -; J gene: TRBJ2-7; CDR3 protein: CASSPERYEQYF; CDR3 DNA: TGTGCCAGCTCACCGGAGCGCTACGAGCAGTACTTC
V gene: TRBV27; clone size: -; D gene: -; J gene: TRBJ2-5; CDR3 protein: CASSLVQRETQYF; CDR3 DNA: TGTGCCAGCAGTTTAGTACAAAGAGAGACCCAGTACTTC
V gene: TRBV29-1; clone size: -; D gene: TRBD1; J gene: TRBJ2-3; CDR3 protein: CSASRQGRTDTQYF; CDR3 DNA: TGCAGCGCCTCCCGACAGGGGCGCACAGATACGCAGTATTTT
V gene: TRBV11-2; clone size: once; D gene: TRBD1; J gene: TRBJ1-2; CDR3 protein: CASSSGTGGYGYTF; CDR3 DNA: TGTGCCAGCAGCTCGGGGACAGGGGGCTATGGCTACACCTTC
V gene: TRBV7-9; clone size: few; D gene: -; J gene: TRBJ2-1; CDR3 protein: CASTRVDEQFF; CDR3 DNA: TGTGCCAGCACCCGGGTTGATGAGCAGTTCTTC
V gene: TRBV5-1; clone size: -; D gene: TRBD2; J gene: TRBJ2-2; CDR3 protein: CASSLGRVLALNTGELFF; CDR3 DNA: TGCGCCAGCAGCTTGGGCAGGGTACTAGCGTTAAACACCGGGGAGCTGTTTTTT
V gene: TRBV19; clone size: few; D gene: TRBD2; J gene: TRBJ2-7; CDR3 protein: CASSIEAGRYEQYF; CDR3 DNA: TGTGCCAGTAGTATAGAAGCGGGAAGGTACGAGCAGTACTTC
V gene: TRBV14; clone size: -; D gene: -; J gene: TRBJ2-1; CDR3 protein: CASSQVWPQPYNEQFF; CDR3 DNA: TGTGCCAGCAGCCAAGTATGGCCGCAACCCTACAATGAGCAGTTCTTC
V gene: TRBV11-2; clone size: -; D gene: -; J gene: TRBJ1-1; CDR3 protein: CASIPSLANTEAFF; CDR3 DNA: TGTGCCAGCATCCCTTCCCTGGCCAACACTGAAGCTTTCTTT
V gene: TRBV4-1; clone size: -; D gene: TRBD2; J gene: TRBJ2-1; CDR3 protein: CASSQVLAGVKYNEQFF; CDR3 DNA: TGCGCCAGCAGCCAAGTCCTAGCGGGAGTGAAGTACAATGAGCAGTTCTTC
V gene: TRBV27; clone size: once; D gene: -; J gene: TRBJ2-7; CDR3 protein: CASSTNYEQYF; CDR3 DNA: TGTGCCAGCAGTACTAACTACGAGCAGTACTTC
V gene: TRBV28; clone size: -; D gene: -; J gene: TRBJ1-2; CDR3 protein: CASRTGTPGGYTF; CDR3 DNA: TGTGCCAGCAGGACTGGGACACCGGGCGGCTACACCTTC
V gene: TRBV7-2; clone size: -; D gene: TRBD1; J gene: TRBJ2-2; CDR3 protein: CASSYNRGGLFF; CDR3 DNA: TGTGCCAGCAGCTACAACAGGGGTGGGCTGTTTTTT
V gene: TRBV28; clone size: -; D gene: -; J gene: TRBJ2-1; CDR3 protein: CASTLGDRLNNEQFF; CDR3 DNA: TGTGCCAGCACCCTAGGAGACAGGTTAAACAATGAGCAGTTCTTC
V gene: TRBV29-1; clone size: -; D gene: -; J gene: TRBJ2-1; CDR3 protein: CSVASNEQFF; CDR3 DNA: TGCAGCGTTGCCTCTAATGAGCAGTTCTTC
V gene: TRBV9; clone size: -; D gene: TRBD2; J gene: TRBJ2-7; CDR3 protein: CASSVGSGSLYEQYF; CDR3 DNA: TGTGCCAGCAGCGTGGGGAGCGGGAGCCTCTACGAGCAGTACTTC
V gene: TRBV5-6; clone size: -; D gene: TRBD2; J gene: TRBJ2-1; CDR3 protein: CASSLARLAGRSYNEQFF; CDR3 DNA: TGTGCCAGCAGCTTGGCTCGACTAGCGGGACGCTCCTACAATGAGCAGTTCTTC
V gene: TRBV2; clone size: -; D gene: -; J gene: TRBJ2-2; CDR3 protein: CASRVESGELFF; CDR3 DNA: TGTGCCAGCAGGGTTGAGTCCGGGGAGCTGTTTTTT
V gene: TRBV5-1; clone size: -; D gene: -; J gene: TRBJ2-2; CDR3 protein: CASSLGQPNTGELFF; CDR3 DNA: TGCGCCAGCAGCTTGGGACAGCCGAACACCGGGGAGCTGTTTTTT
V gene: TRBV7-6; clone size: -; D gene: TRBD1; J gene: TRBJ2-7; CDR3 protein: CASTPGGQPYEQYF; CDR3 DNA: TGTGCCAGCACCCCAGGGGGCCAGCCCTACGAGCAGTACTTC
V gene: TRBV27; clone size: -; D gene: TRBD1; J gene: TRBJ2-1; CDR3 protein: CASSSYRDRGWHEQFF; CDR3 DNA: TGTGCCAGCAGTTCCTACCGGGACAGGGGATGGCATGAGCAGTTCTTC
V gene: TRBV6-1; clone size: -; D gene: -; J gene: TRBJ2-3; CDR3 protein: CASSEGGSPRDTQYF; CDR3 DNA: TGTGCCAGCAGTGAAGGGGGCAGCCCTAGGGATACGCAGTATTTT
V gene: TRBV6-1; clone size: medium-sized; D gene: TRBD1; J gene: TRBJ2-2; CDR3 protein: CATTTGAGLTGELFF; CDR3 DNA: TGTGCCACCACGACAGGGGCGGGACTCACCGGGGAGCTGTTTTTT
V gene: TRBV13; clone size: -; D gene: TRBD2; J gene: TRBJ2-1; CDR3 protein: CASRVFREAIFHEQFF; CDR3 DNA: TGTGCCAGCAGAGTTTTTCGGGAGGCCATTTTCCATGAGCAGTTCTTC
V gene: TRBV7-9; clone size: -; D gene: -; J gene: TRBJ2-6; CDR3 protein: CASSPPTQSSGANVLTF; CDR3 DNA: TGTGCCAGCAGCCCTCCAACACAAAGCTCTGGGGCCAACGTCCTGACTTTC
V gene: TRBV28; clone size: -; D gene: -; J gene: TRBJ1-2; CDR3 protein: CAIFDGRSGLRRGYTF; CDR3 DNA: TGTGCCATTTTCGATGGTCGTTCAGGGTTGCGCCGTGGCTACACCTTC
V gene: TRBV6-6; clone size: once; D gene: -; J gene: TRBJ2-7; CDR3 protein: CASSPTDRTYEQYF; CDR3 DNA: TGTGCCAGCAGTCCTACCGACAGAACCTACGAGCAGTACTTC
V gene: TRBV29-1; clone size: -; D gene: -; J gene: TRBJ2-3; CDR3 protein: CSVALRADTQYF; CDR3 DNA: TGCAGCGTTGCTTTGAGGGCAGATACGCAGTATTTT
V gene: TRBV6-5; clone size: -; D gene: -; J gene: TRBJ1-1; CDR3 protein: CASSYGQTEAFF; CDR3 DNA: TGTGCCAGCAGTTATGGACAGACTGAAGCTTTCTTT
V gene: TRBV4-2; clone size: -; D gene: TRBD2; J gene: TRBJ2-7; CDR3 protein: CASSQEREGYEQYF; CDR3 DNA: TGTGCCAGCAGCCAAGAGCGGGAGGGCTACGAGCAGTACTTC
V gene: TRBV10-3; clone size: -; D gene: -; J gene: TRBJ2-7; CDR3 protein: CAIRGAFYEQYF; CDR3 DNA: TGTGCCATCAGAGGGGCCTTCTACGAGCAGTACTTC
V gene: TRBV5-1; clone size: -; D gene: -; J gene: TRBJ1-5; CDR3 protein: CASSPGTPNQPQHF; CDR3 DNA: TGCGCCAGCAGCCCAGGGACACCGAATCAGCCCCAGCATTTT
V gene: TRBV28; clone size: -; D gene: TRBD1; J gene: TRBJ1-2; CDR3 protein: CASSFIYGTAYGYTF; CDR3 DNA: TGTGCCAGCAGTTTCATTTACGGGACAGCCTATGGCTACACCTTC
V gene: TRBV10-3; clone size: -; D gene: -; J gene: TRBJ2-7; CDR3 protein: CAISPGLTYEQYF; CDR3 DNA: TGTGCCATCAGCCCGGGACTGACCTACGAGCAGTACTTC